A selection of T cell receptor beta chains follows, all from one sample in a study of T cells in Graves' hyperthyroidism and ophthalmopathy. Each CDR3 protein is one row after TCRdb ran MiXCR on the multiplex PCR reads. The profile shows around 340,000 distinct CDR3 sequences, over 11% of them singletons. The sequenced sample was blood. These receptors came from a young woman with Graves' hyperthyroidism. Both conserved end residues are part of each CDR3. Fields, in order: clone size, J gene, D gene, V gene, CDR3 DNA, CDR3 protein. D genes are given only for firm matches. Expanded clones are given a class, and other clones once, few, many or no size at all.

>many|TRBJ1-5|TRBD1|TRBV12-3/TRBV12-4
TGTGCCAGCAGTACTGGGACAGGCAATCAGCCCCAGCATTTT
CASSTGTGNQPQHF
>many|TRBJ1-5|.|TRBV6-2/TRBV6-3
TGTGCCAGCAGGGACAACAATCAGCCCCAGCATTTT
CASRDNNQPQHF
>many|TRBJ2-7|TRBD1|TRBV28
TGTGCCAGCAGTCTGCTTCAGGGGGACGAGCAGTACTTC
CASSLLQGDEQYF
>many|TRBJ1-5|.|TRBV7-2
TGTGCCAGCAGCTTAGATGGAGGGGGGTATCAGCCCCAGCATTTT
CASSLDGGGYQPQHF
>few|TRBJ2-7|TRBD2|TRBV29-1
TGCAGCGTTGGACCTAGCGGCTCCTACGAGCAGTACTTC
CSVGPSGSYEQYF
>few|TRBJ2-7|.|TRBV20-1
TGCAGTGCCCTTCTCGGGCAGGGGTCCTACGAGCAGTACTTC
CSALLGQGSYEQYF
>few|TRBJ1-1|.|TRBV30
TGTGCCTGGAGTGTAGGTAGTGAAGCTTTCTTT
CAWSVGSEAFF
>few|TRBJ2-3|.|TRBV6-2/TRBV6-3
TGTGCCAGCAGTACGGACAGTGCTAGCACAGATACGCAGTATTTT
CASSTDSASTDTQYF
>many|TRBJ2-5|.|TRBV6-1
TGTGCCAGCAGTGAGACTGGACAGGAGACCCAGTACTTC
CASSETGQETQYF
>many|TRBJ1-3|.|TRBV10-3
TGTGCCATCCACGACCGGGAGATCTCTGGAAACACCATATATTTT
CAIHDREISGNTIYF
>many|TRBJ2-2|TRBD1|TRBV7-8
TGTGCCAGCAGCTTAGCACACGGGACAGAAGGCGGGGAGCTGTTTTTT
CASSLAHGTEGGELFF
>many|TRBJ1-5|TRBD1|TRBV24-1
TGTGCCACCCCACAGTTGCCGGACAGGGCTGATCAGCCCCAGCATTTT
CATPQLPDRADQPQHF
>many|TRBJ1-1|.|TRBV29-1
TGCAGCGTTGGGGGGTCGACCAGGATGAATACTGAAGCTTTCTTT
CSVGGSTRMNTEAFF
>many|TRBJ2-7|.|TRBV11-2
TGTGCCAGCAGCTTAGCGACTAGCTACGAGCAGTACTTC
CASSLATSYEQYF
>many|TRBJ1-1|.|TRBV2
TGTGCCAGCAGTGCTGGCATCACTGAAGCTTTCTTT
CASSAGITEAFF
>.|TRBJ2-7|TRBD1|TRBV10-2
TGCGCCAGCATTTCCGGGACAGGGTCCTACGAGCAGTACTTC
CASISGTGSYEQYF
>.|TRBJ2-1|.|TRBV24-1
TGTGCCACCAGTGATTATACGGGTGAGCAGTTCTTC
CATSDYTGEQFF
>few|TRBJ2-2|TRBD1|TRBV19
TGTGCCAGTAGCTCATACAGGGGGCCCGGGGAGCTGTTTTTT
CASSSYRGPGELFF
>.|TRBJ2-1|.|TRBV4-2
TGTGCCAGCAGCCAAGAACTAGCTGTCTACAATGAGCAGTTCTTC
CASSQELAVYNEQFF
>.|TRBJ1-5|.|TRBV20-1
TGCAGTGCTAGTTCCACCTATAGCAATCAGCCCCAGCATTTT
CSASSTYSNQPQHF
>many|TRBJ1-5|.|TRBV7-8
TGTGCCAGCAGCTTACTTGACGGAAATAGCAATCAGCCCCAGCATTTT
CASSLLDGNSNQPQHF
>few|TRBJ1-5|TRBD1|TRBV19
TGTGCCAGTAGTCAAACCTCCGGGACAGAGAATCAGCCCCAGCATTTT
CASSQTSGTENQPQHF
>many|TRBJ2-3|.|TRBV11-2
TGTGCCAGCACCTGGGGGCGTAGCACAGATACGCAGTATTTT
CASTWGRSTDTQYF
>many|TRBJ2-1|.|TRBV15
TGTGCCACCAGCAGAGACCTCTTGGATTACAATGAGCAGTTCTTC
CATSRDLLDYNEQFF
>.|TRBJ2-1|TRBD2|TRBV6-2/TRBV6-3
TGTGCCAGCGGTCAGCGGGGTCGGGTAGAGCAGTTCTTC
CASGQRGRVEQFF
>few|TRBJ2-7|.|TRBV30
TGTGCCTGGAGCGGATTGGGGGGGCCAAGCTCCTACGAGCAGTACTTC
CAWSGLGGPSSYEQYF
>many|TRBJ2-5|.|TRBV6-1
TGTGCCAGCATGAAAGGGGACCTCGGAGGAGAGACCCAGTACTTC
CASMKGDLGGETQYF
>many|TRBJ2-1|TRBD2|TRBV2
TGTGCCAGCAGTGAGCGACTAGCGGGGTTCAATGAGCAGTTCTTC
CASSERLAGFNEQFF
>few|TRBJ1-5|.|TRBV20-1
TGCAATGCTAGAGTTCGGGGTATAAATCAGCCCCAGCATTTT
CNARVRGINQPQHF
>few|TRBJ2-1|TRBD2|TRBV7-8
TGTGCCAGCAGCTTAGTAGCGGGAGGGGGGGGCCAATATGAGCAGTTCTTC
CASSLVAGGGGQYEQFF
>many|TRBJ2-1|.|TRBV29-1
TGCAGCGGCGGGACGGAAAGCTCCTACAATGAGCAGTTCTTC
CSGGTESSYNEQFF
>many|TRBJ1-5|.|TRBV24-1
TGTGCCACCAGTGACCTCTCGACAAGTCAGCCCCAGCATTTT
CATSDLSTSQPQHF
>.|TRBJ1-5|.|TRBV20-1
TGCAGTGCTAGAGCCCGAGGAGGAGATCAGCCCCAGCATTTT
CSARARGGDQPQHF
>few|TRBJ1-2|.|TRBV29-1
TGCAGCGTGGCCCCTCGGTTGGGGGCTTCTGGCTACACCTTC
CSVAPRLGASGYTF
>many|TRBJ2-2|.|TRBV6-2/TRBV6-3
TGTGCCAGCAGTTACTCCACCGCGGGAAACACCGGGGAGCTGTTTTTT
CASSYSTAGNTGELFF
>many|TRBJ1-5|.|TRBV28
TGTGCCAGCAGTTTGGGGGGACACCGAAATCAGCCCCAGCATTTT
CASSLGGHRNQPQHF
>many|TRBJ1-1|.|TRBV29-1
TGCAGCTCCTATGCGATGAACACTGAAGCTTTCTTT
CSSYAMNTEAFF
>many|TRBJ2-7|TRBD1|TRBV12-3/TRBV12-4
TGTGCCAGCAGTTTCGGGTTCTTACGGGACAGAGCCTACGAGCAGTACTTC
CASSFGFLRDRAYEQYF
>.|TRBJ2-4|TRBD1|TRBV6-1
TGTGCCAGCAGTCGACAGGGGGAGGCCAAAAACATTCAGTACTTC
CASSRQGEAKNIQYF
>few|TRBJ1-5|.|TRBV20-1
TGCAGTGCTAAAAAGGACAGCACTAATCAGCCCCAGCATTTT
CSAKKDSTNQPQHF
>few|TRBJ2-3|.|TRBV12-3/TRBV12-4
TGTGCCAGCACCTTGGGCGCTAGCGACACAGATACGCAGTATTTT
CASTLGASDTDTQYF
>few|TRBJ2-7|TRBD2|TRBV6-1
TGTGCCAGCAGTGATAGGGGACTAGCGGACTCCTACGAGCAGTACTTC
CASSDRGLADSYEQYF
>few|TRBJ2-1|.|TRBV20-1
TGCAGTGCTAGGGTTAAGAATGAGCAGTTCTTC
CSARVKNEQFF
>many|TRBJ1-5|.|TRBV30
TGTGCCTGGAGTGTGACAGAGGGACGTCCCCAGCATTTT
CAWSVTEGRPQHF
>few|TRBJ1-2|TRBD1|TRBV6-5
TGTGCCAGCAGTTACAAAGGGACAGGGGAGGCGGGCTACACCTTC
CASSYKGTGEAGYTF
>few|TRBJ2-5|.|TRBV29-1
TGCAGCGTTGAAGGGGACCGGGACAACGGCCAAGAGACCCAGTACTTC
CSVEGDRDNGQETQYF
>many|TRBJ2-3|TRBD2|TRBV28
TGTGCCAGCAGTTTAAACAGTGGACTAGCGGGAGCAGCAGATACGCAGTATTTT
CASSLNSGLAGAADTQYF
>many|TRBJ2-3|.|TRBV6-2/TRBV6-3
TGTGCCAGCAGTTACCCCTCTGATACGCAGTATTTT
CASSYPSDTQYF
>many|TRBJ2-1|.|TRBV24-1
TGTGCCACCAGTGATTCCTGGGGGTCGGGAAATGAGCAGTTCTTC
CATSDSWGSGNEQFF
>many|TRBJ2-7|TRBD2|TRBV28
TGTGCCAGCAGTTTAAAGGGGGGACTAGTTTACCACGAGCAGTACTTC
CASSLKGGLVYHEQYF
>.|TRBJ2-1|.|TRBV24-1
TGTGCCACCAGTGACCCCACTGAGGGCTTCTACAATGAGCAGTTCTTC
CATSDPTEGFYNEQFF
>.|TRBJ2-7|.|TRBV28
TGTGCCAGCAGAATAAACAGGGACGACGAGCAGTACTTC
CASRINRDDEQYF
>.|TRBJ2-1|.|TRBV7-2
TGTGCCAGCAGCTCCCCCTTTAACGGGAGTTACCATGAGCAGTTCTTC
CASSSPFNGSYHEQFF
>many|TRBJ2-7|.|TRBV2
TGTGCCAGCAGGCCTGGCGGGGAGTACCACGAGCAGTACTTC
CASRPGGEYHEQYF
>.|TRBJ2-6|TRBD1|TRBV12-3/TRBV12-4
TGTGCCAGCAGTCTCAGACAGGGCTCTGGGGCCAACGTCCTGACTTTC
CASSLRQGSGANVLTF
>.|TRBJ2-3|.|TRBV10-1
TGCGCCAGCGGTTGGTTAGCGGAGCGCACAGATACGCAGTATTTT
CASGWLAERTDTQYF
>.|TRBJ1-2|.|TRBV15
TGTGCCACCAGCAACCCAGGGTATGGCTACACCTTC
CATSNPGYGYTF